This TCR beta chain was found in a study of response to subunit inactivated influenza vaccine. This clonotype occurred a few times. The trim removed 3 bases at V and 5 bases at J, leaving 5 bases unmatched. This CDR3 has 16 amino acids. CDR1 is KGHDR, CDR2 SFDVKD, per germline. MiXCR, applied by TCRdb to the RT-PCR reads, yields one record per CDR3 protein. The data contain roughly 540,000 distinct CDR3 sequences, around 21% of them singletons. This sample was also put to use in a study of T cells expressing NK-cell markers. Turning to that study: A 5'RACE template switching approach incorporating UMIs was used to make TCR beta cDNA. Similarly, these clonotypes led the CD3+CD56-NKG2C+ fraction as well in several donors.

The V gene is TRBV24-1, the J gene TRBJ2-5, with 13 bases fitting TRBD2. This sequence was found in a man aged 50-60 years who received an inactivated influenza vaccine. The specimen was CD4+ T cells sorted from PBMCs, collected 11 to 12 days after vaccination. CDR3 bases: TGTGCCACCAGTGATCCCGGGACTAGCGGGGTCGAGACCCAGTACTTC. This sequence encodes CATSDPGTSGVETQYF.